The 5 T cell receptor beta chains reported below all come from one sample, sequenced in a study of a mutant IDH1 vaccine in newly diagnosed glioma. No antigens are known for them. Sample time point: week 5, during vaccination. Topical imiquimod accompanied each vaccine dose, which consisted of 300 ug of mutant IDH1 20-mer peptide. Data came from immunoSEQ multiplex PCR; TCRdb stores just in-frame clones and leaves some out. The repertoire consists of about 37,000 clones, with approximately 80% occurring once and the leading ten covering about 24%. The specimen comprised PBMCs, sampled from a glioma patient whose treatment included an IDH1 peptide vaccine. Every receptor here comes from a man aged 30 to 39 with glioma.

CDR3 DNA: TGTGCCAGCAGCTTAGCGCAGGGAGGGGACACCATATATTTT. Residues: CASSLAQGGDTIYF. This chain connects TRBV7-9 to TRBJ1-3; D possibly corresponds to TRBD1 (5 bases). This CDR3 is 14 amino acids long. V was cut by 0 bases and J by 8 bases, with 11 bases left in between. Germline CDR1 is SEHNR and CDR2 is FQNEAQ (reference sequence).

The chain couples TRBV7-2 to TRBJ1-5; no firm D call. Germline V gene lookup returns CDR1 SGHTA and CDR2 FQGNSA. V lost 0 bases, J lost 3 bases, and 3 bases lay in between. The CDR3 totals 13 residues. The CDR3 DNA sequence: TGTGCCAGCAGCTTAGCGGTCAATCAGCCCCAGCATTTT. It is translated as CASSLAVNQPQHF.

A single count supports this clone. This chain links TRBV6-1 with TRBJ1-5, with a weak D call TRBD1 (5 bases). Germline V gene lookup returns CDR1 MNHNS and CDR2 SASEGT. The ends were cut back, 6 bases at V and 11 bases at J, with 11 bases in the middle. CDR3 length: 11 amino acids. The CDR3 reads CASSRKGAQHF. For the CDR3, the DNA is TGTGCCAGCAGCAGGAAAGGGGCCCAGCATTTT.

The chain carries TRBV5-1 and TRBJ2-7; 7 bases are shared with TRBD2. Germline-derived CDR1 and CDR2 are SGHRS and YFSETQ. The CDR3 is 15 amino acids. V lost 0 bases to trimming and J lost 4 bases; unmatched junction nucleotides: 7. The CDR3 spells CASSLGGRAEYEQYF. The CDR3 DNA reads TGCGCCAGCAGCTTGGGTGGGAGGGCCGAGTACGAGCAGTACTTC.

This sequence joins TRBV7-2 and TRBJ2-1, with 11 bases identical to TRBD2. The germline V gene has CDR1 SGHTA and CDR2 FQGNSA. The CDR3 has 15 amino acids. The J segment lost 4 bases and the V segment lost 5 bases, leaving 4 bases of the junction unmatched. The CDR3 reads CASSLTSGEYNEQFF. The CDR3 coding sequence is TGTGCCAGCAGCCTGACTAGCGGGGAATACAATGAGCAGTTCTTC.